This entry lists 28 T cell receptor beta chains sequenced from one sample in a study of regulatory T cells in long-lasting Graves disease. Time point defined: newly diagnosed GD, antithyroid drugs for less than 3 months. Researchers made the TCR library from RNA that was extracted from PBMCs. Library construction for TCR beta used iRepertoire HTBI primers and Arm-PCR of CDR3 regions. TCRdb re-analysed the multiplex PCR reads in MiXCR, keeping a single row per CDR3 protein. The sample lists about 400,000 distinct CDR3 sequences, approximately 16% occurring once. These same data were also listed under a study on T cells in Graves' hyperthyroidism and ophthalmopathy.

This specimen consisted of peripheral blood mononuclear cells (PBMCs), obtained at new diagnosis, from a patient treated with antithyroid drugs. These TCRs come from a woman in her 40s with Graves disease.

This clonotype appeared a few times. V and J are TRBV6-1 and TRBJ2-5; no clear D gene. V lost 5 bases and J lost 5, with 18 bases in between. The CDR3 loop spans 15 amino acids. Germline V CDR1 and CDR2: MNHNS, SASEGT. The CDR3 spells CASSPSVGRWETQYF. CDR3 coding DNA: TGTGCCAGCAGTCCCTCGGTAGGGCGTTGGGAGACCCAGTACTTC.

This clonotype has a count of ten or more. The V call is TRBV6-2 or TRBV6-3, the J call TRBJ1-2; a weak D match, TRBD1 (6 bases). From germline, CDR1 is MNHEY and CDR2 SVGEGT. The germline V and J ends were trimmed by 2 bases and 3 bases, with 13 bases remaining between them. This CDR3 is built from 15 residues. Here the CDR3 reads CASSYLDRQDYGYTF. CDR3 in DNA: TGTGCCAGCAGTTACCTAGACAGGCAGGACTATGGCTACACCTTC.

This clonotype has a handful of counts. The rearrangement joins TRBV10-3 to TRBJ2-1; weak D call: TRBD2 (6 bases). Germline CDR1 reads ENHRY; CDR2 reads SYGVKD. This CDR3 comprises 13 residues. The V end was cut by 2 bases, the J end by 9 bases, with 11 bases between. The CDR3: CAISEGLSSEQFF. The CDR3 nucleotides are TGTGCCATCAGTGAGGGACTAAGCTCTGAGCAGTTCTTC.

This clonotype was detected many times. V usage is TRBV10-3 and J usage is TRBJ2-7; 8 bases are shared with TRBD2. The CDR3 runs to 13 residues. The J segment lost 7 bases and the V segment lost 3 bases, leaving 5 bases of the junction unmatched. CDR1 is ENHRY and CDR2 is SYGVKD in the germline V gene. CDR3 nucleotide sequence: TGTGCCATCAGTGATATGGTAGCGGGGGAGCAGTACTTC. Protein sequence: CAISDMVAGEQYF.

This clonotype was observed a handful of times. This rearrangement joins TRBV5-6 to TRBJ1-3; no definite D call. This CDR3 has 15 residues. CDR1 and CDR2 from the germline V gene are SGHDT and YYEEEE. The ends were cut back, 0 bases at V and 4 bases at J, with 11 bases in the middle. The CDR3 DNA sequence: TGTGCCAGCAGCTTGGCCGGAGGAGGCGGAAACACCATATATTTT. Its translation is CASSLAGGGGNTIYF.

The chain uses TRBV20-1 and TRBJ2-1; maybe TRBD2 (6 bases). The CDR3 consists of 15 residues. V dropped 0 bases and J dropped 8 bases, with 17 bases sitting between them. Germline CDR1 and CDR2: DFQATT and SNEGSKA (reference sequence). The chain's CDR3 is CSARDPYLAIYEQFF. CDR3 nucleotides: TGCAGTGCTAGAGATCCCTATCTAGCGATCTATGAGCAGTTCTTC.

There are many counts of this clonotype. The V gene is TRBV28, the J gene TRBJ2-7, with D unclear. V was cut by 3 bases and J by 2 bases, with 8 bases left in between. There are 13 residues in the CDR3. Germline-derived CDR1 and CDR2 are MDHEN and SYDVKM. The CDR3 DNA is TGTGCCAGCAGTTTGGGGTTGACCTACGAGCAGTACTTC. Amino acid sequence: CASSLGLTYEQYF. Full variable domain (rest looked up from reference TRBV28 and TRBJ2-7): DVKVTQSSRYLVKRTGEKVFLECVQDMDHENMFWYRQDPGLGLRLIYFSYDVKMKEKGDIPEGYSVSREKKERFSLILESASTNQTSMYLCASSLGLTYEQYFGPGTRLTVT.

The chain joins TRBV2 to TRBJ2-3; 8 nucleotides agree with TRBD1. CDR1 and CDR2 (germline): SNHLY, FYNNEI. The CDR3 spans 16 residues. Trimming at V came to 6 bases and at J to 2 bases, leaving 10 bases not matched to a gene. The CDR3 coding sequence is TGTGCCAGCAGGGGGAACCCGGGACAGGACACAGATACGCAGTATTTT. It codes for CASRGNPGQDTDTQYF. The entire variable domain, with the rest obtained from reference TRBV2 and TRBJ2-3, is as follows: EPEVTQTPSHQVTQMGQEVILRCVPISNHLYFYWYRQILGQKVEFLVSFYNNEISEKSEIFDDQFSVERPDGSNFTLKIRSTKLEDSAMYFCASRGNPGQDTDTQYFGPGTRLTVL.

This clonotype was detected ten times or more. J is TRBJ2-1 and V is TRBV2; 9 bases are a match to TRBD2. Trimming removed 7 bases from V and 3 bases from J; junction bases left unmatched: 1. In germline, CDR1 is SNHLY, CDR2 FYNNEI. This CDR3 is built from 13 residues. CDR3 region: CASKTSGYNEQFF. The CDR3, as DNA: TGTGCCAGCAAGACTAGCGGCTACAATGAGCAGTTCTTC.

This clonotype was detected ten times or more. This chain links TRBV5-1 with TRBJ2-2; 7 bases line up with TRBD1. J was trimmed by 5 bases and V by 0 bases; bases with no gene match: 4. CDR1 is SGHRS and CDR2 is YFSETQ in the germline V gene. The CDR3 extends over 15 amino acids. CDR3 nucleotides: TGCGCCAGCAGCTTGGTCGACAGGGAAACCGGGGAGCTGTTTTTT. Protein sequence: CASSLVDRETGELFF.

This clonotype was observed at least ten times. This sequence joins TRBV7-3 and TRBJ2-1; 9 nucleotides match TRBD2. The CDR3 covers 15 residues. V lost 5 bases and J lost 5; bases outside the gene matches: 7. CDR1 SGHTA and CDR2 FQGTGA come from the germline V gene. This CDR3 reads CASSLNGGRDNEQFF. DNA of the CDR3: TGTGCCAGCAGCCTAAACGGCGGGAGGGACAATGAGCAGTTCTTC. Drawing the rest from reference TRBV7-3 and TRBJ2-1, the complete variable domain is GAGVSQTPSNKVTEKGKYVELRCDPISGHTALYWYRQSLGQGPEFLIYFQGTGAADDSGLPNDRFFAVRPEGSVSTLKIQRTERGDSAVYLCASSLNGGRDNEQFFGPGTRLTVL.

V gene TRBV5-1 combines with J gene TRBJ2-1, with D possibly being TRBD1 or TRBD2 (6 bases each). With 3 bases removed from V and 8 bases from J, the gap between germline ends came to 9 bases. This CDR3 has 12 amino acids. Germline-derived CDR1 and CDR2 are SGHRS and YFSETQ. The CDR3 is CASSWGADEQFF. CDR3 bases: TGCGCCAGCAGCTGGGGGGCTGATGAGCAGTTCTTC. The complete variable domain, with remaining parts taken from reference TRBV5-1 and TRBJ2-1, reads KAGVTQTPRYLIKTRGQQVTLSCSPISGHRSVSWYQQTPGQGLQFLFEYFSETQRNKGNFPGRFSGRQFSNSRSEMNVSTLELGDSALYLCASSWGADEQFFGPGTRLTVL.

This clonotype was observed at least ten times. The chain carries TRBV6-1 and TRBJ1-2; TRBD1 aligns across 7 bases. CDR1 is MNHNS, CDR2 SASEGT, per germline. This CDR3 has 12 amino acids. Losses at the gene ends were 9 bases for V and 4 bases for J; bases not matched to a gene: 5. The CDR3 coding sequence is TGTGCCAGTTACAGGGGTGGCTATGGCTACACCTTC. Its protein product is CASYRGGYGYTF.

The chain has TRBV7-3 and TRBJ2-3; D is perhaps TRBD1 or TRBD2 (7 bases each). Germline V CDR1 and CDR2: SGHTA, FQGTGA. The CDR3 covers 18 residues. Trimming removed 5 bases at V and 0 bases at J, with 21 bases between. CDR3 amino acids: CASSESGTAGSSTDTQYF. The CDR3 bases are TGTGCCAGCAGCGAATCCGGGACAGCGGGGTCAAGCACAGATACGCAGTATTTT.

Many counts were recorded for this clonotype. The chain employs TRBV5-4 and TRBJ1-1; D uncertain. The CDR3 has 16 residues. V lost 0 bases to trimming and J lost 0 bases, with 12 bases between them. CDR1 and CDR2 (germline): SGHNT, YYREEE (reference sequence). The CDR3 protein is CASSLGGSAMNTEAFF. The CDR3 DNA reads as TGTGCCAGCAGCTTGGGTGGCTCGGCTATGAACACTGAAGCTTTCTTT.

There are many counts of this clonotype. The chain recombines TRBV28 with TRBJ1-2; D gene uncertain. The CDR3 extends over 17 amino acids. V was clipped by 1 base and J by 0 bases, with 15 bases between them. Germline assignment: CDR1 MDHEN and CDR2 SYDVKM. The CDR3, as DNA: TGTGCCAGCAGTTTATCCACCGTGATGGAAGCTAACTATGGCTACACCTTC. It encodes CASSLSTVMEANYGYTF.

The rearrangement links TRBV18 to TRBJ1-1; no clear D. CDR3 size: 14 residues. Germline CDR1 reads KGHSH; CDR2 reads LQKENI. V lost 3 bases and J lost 0, with 8 bases in between. The CDR3 sequence: CASSPWQLNTEAFF. The CDR3 DNA reads as TGTGCCAGCTCACCGTGGCAGTTGAACACTGAAGCTTTCTTT. Combining the CDR3 with reference TRBV18 and TRBJ1-1 gives the whole variable domain NAGVMQNPRHLVRRRGQEARLRCSPMKGHSHVYWYRQLPEEGLKFMVYLQKENIIDESGMPKERFSAEFPKEGPSILRIQQVVRGDSAAYFCASSPWQLNTEAFFGQGTRLTVV.

This clonotype came up a few times. The chain uses TRBV20-1 and TRBJ2-3, with 9 bases that match TRBD2. The ends lost 2 bases at V and 2 bases at J; junction bases unmatched: 11. Germline CDR1 DFQATT, CDR2 SNEGSKA (reference sequence). CDR3 length: 17 amino acids. CDR3 in DNA: TGCAGTGCTAGAATTAGCGGGAGACTGGGGCACACAGATACGCAGTATTTT. Its protein is CSARISGRLGHTDTQYF.

This clonotype was counted many times. V gene TRBV11-3 combines with J gene TRBJ2-2; no clear D gene. The CDR3 contains 13 residues. The V gene lost 2 bases and the J gene lost 7 bases, with 8 bases spanning the gap. CDR1 is SGHNT, CDR2 YENEEA, per germline. This CDR3 is CASSLSLVGELFF. The CDR3 coding sequence is TGTGCCAGCAGCTTATCGTTAGTCGGGGAGCTGTTTTTT.

This clonotype was seen ten or more times. This chain uses TRBV11-3 with TRBJ2-1; 10 bases map to TRBD2. Germline V CDR1 and CDR2: SGHNT, YENEEA. V trimming: 6 bases; J trimming: 5 bases; junction bases outside the gene matches: 13. CDR3 length equals 17 residues. CDR3 nucleotide sequence: TGTGCCAGCAGAAGTGTCAGGGGCCTAGCGGGGGACAATGAGCAGTTCTTC. This encodes CASRSVRGLAGDNEQFF.

There are a few counts of this clonotype. The CDR3 coding sequence is TGTGCCACCAGTGATTTTCTAGCGGCAGAGACCCAGTACTTC. Protein product: CATSDFLAAETQYF. This chain connects TRBV24-1 to TRBJ2-5; TRBD2 matches at 7 bases. V was pared by 1 base and J by 4 bases, with 2 bases of the junction left unmatched. Germline V CDR1 and CDR2: KGHDR, SFDVKD. The CDR3 covers 14 residues.

This clonotype was seen only a few times. V gene TRBV7-2 combines with J gene TRBJ1-4; 7 bases align to TRBD1. Per germline, CDR1 SGHTA and CDR2 FQGNSA. V lost 11 bases to trimming and J lost 8 bases; unmatched junction nucleotides: 11. CDR3 length: 13 amino acids. The CDR3 DNA reads TGTGCCTCCAGGGGGGGCCTTCCAGAAAAACTGTTTTTT. Translating gives CASRGGLPEKLFF.

Of note for this clonotype: This may stem from a read error, because a much larger clone lies one nucleotide away. This chain connects TRBV11-2 to TRBJ1-1; TRBD1 is a possible D gene (5 bases). V lost 4 bases, J lost 1 base, and 19 bases lay in between. This CDR3 has 17 residues. Looked up from germline, CDR1 is SGHAT and CDR2 is FQNNGV. CDR3 region: CASSSITPADRNTEAFF. The CDR3 DNA reads TGTGCCAGCAGCTCAATAACCCCTGCCGACAGGAACACTGAAGCTTTCTTT. The full variable domain, its missing parts supplied by reference TRBV11-2 and TRBJ1-1, is EAGVAQSPRYKIIEKRQSVAFWCNPISGHATLYWYQQILGQGPKLLIQFQNNGVVDDSQLPKDRFSAERLKGVDSTLKIQPAKLEDSAVYLCASSSITPADRNTEAFFGQGTRLTVV.

This chain connects TRBV5-6 to TRBJ2-1; TRBD2 aligns across 8 bases. The CDR3 extends over 16 amino acids. Germline CDR1 SGHDT, CDR2 YYEEEE. With V trimmed by 1 base and J by 5 bases, 8 bases remained unmatched. The CDR3 reads CASSLYVTSVDNEQFF. CDR3 nucleotides: TGTGCCAGCAGCTTGTATGTGACTAGCGTAGACAATGAGCAGTTCTTC.

The chain is built from TRBV28 and TRBJ2-7; no definite D call. Trimming stripped 6 bases from V and 0 bases from J, with 18 bases between. In germline, CDR1 is MDHEN, CDR2 SYDVKM. CDR3 length: 16 amino acids. Here the CDR3 reads CASSPTISPLSYEQYF. In DNA form, the CDR3 reads TGTGCCAGCAGCCCTACGATTAGCCCCCTCTCCTACGAGCAGTACTTC. The full variable domain, its missing parts supplied by reference TRBV28 and TRBJ2-7, is DVKVTQSSRYLVKRTGEKVFLECVQDMDHENMFWYRQDPGLGLRLIYFSYDVKMKEKGDIPEGYSVSREKKERFSLILESASTNQTSMYLCASSPTISPLSYEQYFGPGTRLTVT.

This chain connects TRBV19 to TRBJ2-3; the D gene is possibly TRBD2 (6 bases). V gave up 5 bases and J gave up 1 base, with 16 bases separating them. There are 16 residues in the CDR3. Germline V CDR1 and CDR2: LNHDA, SQIVND (reference sequence). CDR3 bases: TGTGCCAGTAGTTCGTGGGAGGATGGGGGCACAGATACGCAGTATTTT. Translating gives CASSSWEDGGTDTQYF.

This clonotype was found many times. This rearrangement joins TRBV30 to TRBJ1-2; 8 bases align to TRBD1. In germline, CDR1 is GTSNPN, CDR2 SVGIG (reference sequence). The CDR3 has 15 residues. The V gene end was trimmed by 1 base and the J gene end by 1 base; junction bases not matched to a gene: 5. The CDR3 region is CAWSARDRRNYGYTF. The CDR3 region has the DNA TGTGCCTGGAGTGCCCGGGACAGGCGTAACTATGGCTACACCTTC.

This sequence joins TRBV18 and TRBJ2-1; D may be TRBD2 (5 bases). The CDR3 is 15 residues long. The germline gives CDR1 KGHSH, CDR2 LQKENI. V lost 3 bases and J lost 2, with 11 bases in between. CDR3 DNA sequence: TGTGCCAGCTCACCTGAGGGAATCGCCTACAATGAGCAGTTCTTC. It translates to CASSPEGIAYNEQFF.